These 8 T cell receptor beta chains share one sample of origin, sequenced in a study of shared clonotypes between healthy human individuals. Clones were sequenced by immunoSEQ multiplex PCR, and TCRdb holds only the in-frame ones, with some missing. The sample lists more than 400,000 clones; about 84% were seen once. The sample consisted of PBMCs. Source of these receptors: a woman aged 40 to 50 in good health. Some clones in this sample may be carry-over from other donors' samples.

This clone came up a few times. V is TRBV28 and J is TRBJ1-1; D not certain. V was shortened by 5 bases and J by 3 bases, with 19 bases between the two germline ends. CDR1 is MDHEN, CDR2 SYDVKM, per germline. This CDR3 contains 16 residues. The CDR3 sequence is CASSPPGAGSYTEAFF. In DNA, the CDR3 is TGTGCCAGCAGTCCGCCAGGTGCGGGGTCGTACACTGAAGCTTTCTTT.

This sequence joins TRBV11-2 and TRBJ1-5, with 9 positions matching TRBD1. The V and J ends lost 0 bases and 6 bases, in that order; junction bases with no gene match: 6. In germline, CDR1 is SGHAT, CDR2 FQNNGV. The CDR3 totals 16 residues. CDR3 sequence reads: CASSLDDRGTGQPQHF. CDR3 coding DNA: TGTGCCAGCAGCTTAGATGACAGGGGGACAGGTCAGCCCCAGCATTTT.

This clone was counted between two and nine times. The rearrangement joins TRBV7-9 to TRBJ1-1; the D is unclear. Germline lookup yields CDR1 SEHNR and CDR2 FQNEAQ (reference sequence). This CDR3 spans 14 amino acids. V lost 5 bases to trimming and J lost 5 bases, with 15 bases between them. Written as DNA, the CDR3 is TGTGCCAGCAGCCCCCTGGCAGGTGGTACTGAAGCTTTCTTT. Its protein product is CASSPLAGGTEAFF.

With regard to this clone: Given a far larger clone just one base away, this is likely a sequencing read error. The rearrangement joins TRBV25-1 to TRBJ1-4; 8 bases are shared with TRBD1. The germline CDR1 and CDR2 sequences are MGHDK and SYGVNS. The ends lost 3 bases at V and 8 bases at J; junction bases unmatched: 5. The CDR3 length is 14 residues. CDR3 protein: CASSDGQGREKLFF. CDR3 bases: TGTGCCAGCAGTGATGGACAGGGACGGGAAAAACTGTTTTTT.

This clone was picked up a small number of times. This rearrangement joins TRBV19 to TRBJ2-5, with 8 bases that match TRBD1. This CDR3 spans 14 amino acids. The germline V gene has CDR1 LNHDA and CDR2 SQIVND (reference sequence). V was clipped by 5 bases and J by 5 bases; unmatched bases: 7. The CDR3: CASSPTGARETQYF. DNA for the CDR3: TGTGCCAGTAGTCCGACAGGGGCTCGGGAGACCCAGTACTTC.

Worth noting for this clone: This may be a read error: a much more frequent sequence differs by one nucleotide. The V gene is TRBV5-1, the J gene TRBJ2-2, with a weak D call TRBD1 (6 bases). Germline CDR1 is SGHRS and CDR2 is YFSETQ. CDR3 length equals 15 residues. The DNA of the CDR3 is TGCACCAGCAGCCTGGGACACACGAACACCGGGGAGCTGTTTTTT. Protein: CTSSLGHTNTGELFF.

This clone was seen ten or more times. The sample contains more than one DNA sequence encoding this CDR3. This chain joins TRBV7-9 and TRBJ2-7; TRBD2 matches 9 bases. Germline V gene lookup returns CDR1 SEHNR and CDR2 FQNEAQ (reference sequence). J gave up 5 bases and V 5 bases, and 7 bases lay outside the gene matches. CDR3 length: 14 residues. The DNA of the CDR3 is TGTGCCAGCAGCCATAGCGGGAGTATCAACGAGCAGTACTTC. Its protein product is CASSHSGSINEQYF.

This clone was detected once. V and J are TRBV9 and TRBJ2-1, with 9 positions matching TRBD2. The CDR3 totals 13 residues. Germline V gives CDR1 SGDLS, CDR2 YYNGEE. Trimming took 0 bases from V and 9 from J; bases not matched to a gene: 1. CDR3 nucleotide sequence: TGTGCCAGCAGCGTAGGACTAGCGGCTGAGCAGTTCTTC. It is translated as CASSVGLAAEQFF.